The sequence of this T cell receptor (delta chain) was determined in a study of Vδ1+ human thymocytes. The study's findings and limits: In the thymus, TRG and TRD repertoires looked highly polyclonal with Gaussian CDR3 lengths.

A note on this clone: The target antigen is unknown.

Extracted RNA was reverse transcribed into cDNA. Pooled V-gene forward primers with one constant-region reverse primer generated the CDR3 amplicons by multiplex PCR. TCRdb re-identified clones in the multiplex PCR reads via CATT. This table holds roughly 76,000 delta-chain clones, 30% to 45% found once. Germline assignment: CDR1 TSWWSYY and CDR2 QGS. There are 20 residues in the CDR3. Trimming removed 0 bases from V and 0 bases from J, with 23 bases in between. J is TRDJ1 and V is TRDV1; D is ambiguous. Sequenced sample: Vdelta1+ gamma-delta thymocytes from the thymus. The subset was: FACS-sorted CD3+ TCRalphabeta- TCRVdelta1+ TCRVdelta2- thymocytes. This TCR came from a boy under two years old who had congenital heart surgery. CDR3 nucleotide sequence: TGTGCTCTTGGGGAACTCCATGGGACGAGCCCGTACTCCTACACCGATAAACTCATCTTT. Its protein is CALGELHGTSPYSYTDKLIF.